The rows below give T cell receptor beta chains drawn from one sample of a study of control samples from healthy donors and cancer patients. Some clones are missing from TCRdb's copy, which holds only in-frame ones; the method was immunoSEQ multiplex PCR. The sample shows 130,000 or so clones, around 90% of them seen only once. Material: blood. These receptors came from a man between 35 and 55 years old in good health. The CDR3 runs from the conserved cysteine through the conserved F or W. A D gene is named only where the DNA matches it firmly. Only part of the rows carry a size: once, few, many, or a class if the clone is expanded.

clone size | D gene | J gene | V gene | CDR3 DNA | CDR3 protein
NA | TRBD2 | TRBJ2-3 | TRBV30 | TGTGCCTCGGAGTTGCGGGGGGGAGATACGCAGTATTTT | CASELRGGDTQYF
NA | NA | TRBJ1-6 | TRBV5-1 | TGCGCCAGCAGCGGTTCAGATAATTCACCCCTCCACTTT | CASSGSDNSPLHF
NA | TRBD1 | TRBJ1-4 | TRBV29-1 | TGCAGCGCGAGGGTTGGGACAGGGTCCGAAAAACTGTTTTTT | CSARVGTGSEKLFF
NA | TRBD2 | TRBJ2-5 | TRBV7-6 | TGTGCCAGCAGCTTAGCGGTAGCGGGGGGGCACGAGACCCAGTACTTC | CASSLAVAGGHETQYF
NA | NA | TRBJ1-6 | TRBV10-1 | TGCGCCAGCAGTGAGTTGGTTAATTCACCCCTCCACTTT | CASSELVNSPLHF
NA | TRBD1 | TRBJ1-2 | TRBV6-5 | TGTGCCAGCAGAGAGACAGGGGGCTATGGCTACACCTTC | CASRETGGYGYTF
NA | NA | TRBJ1-5 | TRBV2 | TGTGCCAGCAATGGTGACATTAATCAGCCCCAGCATTTT | CASNGDINQPQHF
NA | NA | TRBJ1-3 | TRBV5-4 | TGTGCCAGCGGTACAGGGCCCATTAACTCTGGAAACACCATATATTTT | CASGTGPINSGNTIYF
once | NA | TRBJ1-1 | TRBV5-1 | TGCGCCAGTGCCGGGACACCGAACACTGAAGCTTTCTTT | CASAGTPNTEAFF
NA | NA | TRBJ1-1 | TRBV5-1 | TGCGCCAGCAGCTTGGGACAGACGAACACTGAAGCTTTCTTT | CASSLGQTNTEAFF
NA | NA | TRBJ2-5 | TRBV3-1/TRBV3-2 | TGTGCCAGCAGCCAAGGGGCGCAAGAGACCCAGTACTTC | CASSQGAQETQYF
NA | NA | TRBJ1-2 | TRBV28 | TGTGCCAGCAGTTTACAGGCCGCGGCCAAGCTTAGGAACACCTTC | CASSLQAAAKLRNTF
NA | NA | TRBJ2-5 | TRBV6-6 | TGTGCCAGCACCTCCGGCAGGCTCTTGAAGACCCAGTACTTC | CASTSGRLLKTQYF
NA | NA | TRBJ1-3 | TRBV6-2/TRBV6-3 | TGTGCCAGCAGTTACTCGGGGCTTGGAAACACCATATATTTT | CASSYSGLGNTIYF
NA | NA | TRBJ2-7 | TRBV5-6 | TGTGCCAGCAGCTACACATTGACAGTATCCTCAGGCTCCTACGAGCAGTACTTC | CASSYTLTVSSGSYEQYF
NA | NA | TRBJ1-1 | TRBV10-3 | TGTGCCACCAAACTTCAGGGTTGGGACACTGAAGCTTTCTTT | CATKLQGWDTEAFF
NA | NA | TRBJ1-6 | TRBV6-5 | TGTGCCAGCAGTTTCATCGATTCACCCCTCCACTTT | CASSFIDSPLHF
NA | NA | TRBJ2-7 | TRBV6-5 | TGTGCCAGCGCTTTGACTATCCAGAACTCCTACGAGCAGTACTTC | CASALTIQNSYEQYF
NA | NA | TRBJ1-3 | TRBV7-2 | TGTGCCAGCAGCTTAGAGGCAGGCCGCACTGGAAACACCATATATTTT | CASSLEAGRTGNTIYF
NA | NA | TRBJ2-7 | TRBV19 | TGTGCCAGTAGTATAAGTGTTTTCTTGCAAGCCGAGCAGTACTTC | CASSISVFLQAEQYF
once | NA | TRBJ1-1 | TRBV10-1 | TGCGCCAGCAGCGCAACAGGGACCATGAACACTGAAGCTTTCTTT | CASSATGTMNTEAFF
NA | NA | TRBJ1-2 | TRBV7-2 | TGTGCCAGCAGCTTAGTTGGGACGAGCGGAGGCTACACCTTC | CASSLVGTSGGYTF
NA | NA | TRBJ2-7 | TRBV27 | TGTGCCAGCAGTTTAGGCGGGGCGGCCTACGAGCAGTACTTC | CASSLGGAAYEQYF
once | NA | TRBJ2-5 | TRBV19 | TGTGCCAGTAGTGCCGTAGCCCAAGAGACCCAGTACTTC | CASSAVAQETQYF
NA | NA | TRBJ2-5 | TRBV19 | TGTGCCAGTAGTATCGCGTGGGTGGGAGAGACCCAGTACTTC | CASSIAWVGETQYF
NA | NA | TRBJ2-1 | TRBV29-1 | TGCAGCGTAACAACAAACCGGGACCAATTGGCTATTTTCTACAATGAGCAGTTCTTC | CSVTTNRDQLAIFYNEQFF
once | TRBD2 | TRBJ2-1 | TRBV5-5 | TGTGCCAGCAGCTTGGCTAGCGGGACGTACAATGAGCAGTTCTTC | CASSLASGTYNEQFF
NA | NA | TRBJ1-3 | TRBV5-4 | TGTGCCAGCAGTCGCAGCTCTGGAAACACCATATATTTT | CASSRSSGNTIYF
NA | TRBD1 | TRBJ1-1 | TRBV14 | TGTGCCAGCAGCCAAGCAAACAGGGGCACTGAAGCTTTCTTT | CASSQANRGTEAFF
NA | TRBD2 | TRBJ2-3 | TRBV11-3 | TGTGCCAGCAGCCCCAGGAAGCGGGGGGGCACAGATACGCAGTATTTT | CASSPRKRGGTDTQYF
NA | NA | TRBJ2-5 | TRBV7-9 | TGTGCCAGCAGCCCTACGGAGACCCAGTACTTC | CASSPTETQYF
NA | NA | TRBJ2-1 | TRBV14 | TGTGCCAGCAGTATTATAATTTCCGGTGAGCAGTTCTTC | CASSIIISGEQFF